Each of the 16 T cell receptor beta chains below was sequenced from the same sample in a study of beta chain features in type 1 diabetes. Of the isolated RNA, all was reverse transcribed, and so the sequenced material was expressed TCRB transcripts. Data came from immunoSEQ multiplex PCR; TCRdb stores just in-frame clones and leaves some out. This sample has about 620,000 clones, with 15% found just once. Sequenced input: naive CD4+ T cells from blood. All receptors derive from a man aged 18 to 35 in good health.

This clone was picked up a small number of times. This chain connects TRBV5-1 to TRBJ2-2, with 8 bases that match TRBD2. CDR1 is SGHRS and CDR2 is YFSETQ in the germline V gene. J was trimmed by 7 bases and V by 4 bases; bases with no gene match: 3. The CDR3 contains 13 residues. This CDR3 reads CASSGGTSGELFF. The CDR3 DNA reads TGCGCCAGCAGCGGCGGGACTAGCGGGGAGCTGTTTTTT.

The rearrangement joins TRBV5-1 to TRBJ2-7; TRBD1 matches 8 bases. The V and J ends lost 4 bases and 7 bases, in that order; junction bases with no gene match: 7. There are 13 residues in the CDR3. Germline V gives CDR1 SGHRS, CDR2 YFSETQ. The CDR3 loop reads CASSHGQGKEQYF. The CDR3 region has the DNA TGCGCCAGCAGCCACGGACAGGGAAAGGAGCAGTACTTC.

This clone was found a few times. This sequence joins TRBV4-2 and TRBJ2-3, with 7 bases lining up with TRBD2. Unmatched junction bases numbered 18, after V lost 4 bases and J lost 2 bases. The germline V gene has CDR1 LGHNA and CDR2 YNFKEQ. The CDR3 is 19 amino acids. Written as DNA, the CDR3 is TGTGCCAGCAGCCCCCTGTCTAGCGGATCCAAATCAATCACAGATACGCAGTATTTT. Amino acid sequence: CASSPLSSGSKSITDTQYF.

The table lists this clone with a few counts. In nucleotides, the CDR3 is TGTGCCAGTACCATAGGGGGTTGGAACATTCAGTACTTC. This gives the protein CASTIGGWNIQYF. The chain couples TRBV19 to TRBJ2-4; possibly TRBD1 for D (6 bases). V was shortened by 7 bases and J by 7 bases, with 14 bases between the two germline ends. CDR3 length: 13 amino acids. The germline gives CDR1 LNHDA, CDR2 SQIVND (reference sequence). The variable domain in full, with the rest retrieved from reference TRBV19 and TRBJ2-4, is DGGITQSPKYLFRKEGQNVTLSCEQNLNHDAMYWYRQDPGQGLRLIYYSQIVNDFQKGDIAEGYSVSREKKESFPLTVTSAQKNPTAFYLCASTIGGWNIQYFGAGTRLSVL.

The chain recombines TRBV4-1 with TRBJ1-1, with D unresolved. V dropped 4 bases and J dropped 4 bases, with 10 bases sitting between them. The CDR3 length is 13 residues. From germline, CDR1 is MGHRA and CDR2 YSYEKL. The CDR3 bases are TGCGCCAGCAGCCCTCCGGACCGCACTGAAGCTTTCTTT. Amino acid sequence: CASSPPDRTEAFF.

The table lists this clone with a few counts. The chain carries TRBV11-2 and TRBJ1-1, with a tentative D call TRBD1 (5 bases). The CDR3 runs to 14 residues. Germline CDR1 reads SGHAT; CDR2 reads FQNNGV. Trimming cost V 7 bases and J 4 bases, with 16 bases left between them. Here the CDR3 DNA reads TGTGCCAGCACCCCGGGGGGTTGGGGCACTGAAGCTTTCTTT. Translation gives CASTPGGWGTEAFF.

With regard to this clone: This same CDR3 is encoded by further DNA sequences in the sample. The chain recombines TRBV9 with TRBJ2-1, with TRBD2 as a possible D gene (6 bases). Germline V gene data show CDR1 as SGDLS and CDR2 as YYNGEE. The CDR3 spans 15 residues. V lost 2 bases and J lost 1, with 10 bases in between. The CDR3 spells CASSVREGSYNEQFF. CDR3 nucleotides: TGTGCCAGCAGCGTGCGGGAAGGATCCTACAATGAGCAGTTCTTC.

Only a few counts were recorded for this clone. This chain connects TRBV7-9 to TRBJ2-4; possible D gene TRBD1, 6 bases. In germline, CDR1 is SEHNR, CDR2 FQNEAQ (reference sequence). The CDR3 contains 16 residues. Trimming left V 3 bases short and J 2 bases short, with 14 bases between. CDR3 loop: CASSLLQGRSKNIQYF. CDR3 bases: TGTGCCAGCAGCTTGTTGCAGGGGAGATCCAAAAACATTCAGTACTTC.

This clone was counted a few times. The J gene is TRBJ2-3, the V gene TRBV14; D may be TRBD1 (5 bases). The CDR3 runs 16 residues. V was trimmed by 2 bases and J by 1 base, leaving 13 bases between them. CDR1 and CDR2 (germline): SGHDN, FVKESK. The CDR3 DNA sequence: TGTGCCAGCAGCCAATGGCAGGGAAGCGGCACAGATACGCAGTATTTT. Translation gives CASSQWQGSGTDTQYF. The variable domain in full, with the rest retrieved from reference TRBV14 and TRBJ2-3, is EAGVTQFPSHSVIEKGQTVTLRCDPISGHDNLYWYRRVMGKEIKFLLHFVKESKQDESGMPNNRFLAERTGGTYSTLKVQPAELEDSGVYFCASSQWQGSGTDTQYFGPGTRLTVL.

The rearrangement links TRBV7-3 to TRBJ2-1, with 8 bases that match TRBD1. V gave up 5 bases and J gave up 7 bases; unmatched junction bases: 7. This CDR3 has 14 amino acids. Germline V CDR1 and CDR2: SGHTA, FQGTGA. The CDR3 region has the DNA TGTGCCAGCAGCCCCGGACAGGGCGCTAATGAGCAGTTCTTC. It yields the protein CASSPGQGANEQFF.

The rearrangement links TRBV5-4 to TRBJ1-4; D ambiguous. Trimming took off 3 bases at V and 7 bases at J, with 16 bases between the two ends. CDR1 and CDR2 (germline): SGHNT, YYREEE (reference sequence). The CDR3 spans 15 residues. The chain's CDR3 is CASSSRAGYGEKLFF. The CDR3 DNA follows: TGTGCCAGCAGCTCGAGGGCGGGATATGGTGAAAAACTGTTTTTT.

This clone appeared a few times. This chain joins TRBV7-6 and TRBJ1-1; 8 positions agree with TRBD1. The length of the CDR3 is 16 residues. The germline V gene has CDR1 SGHVS and CDR2 FNYEAQ. Trimming took 1 base from V and 6 from J; bases not matched to a gene: 10. This CDR3 is CASSLGGTGGGSEAFF. CDR3 DNA sequence: TGTGCCAGCAGCTTAGGCGGGACAGGTGGGGGGTCTGAAGCTTTCTTT.

This clone was counted only a few times. The V and J genes are TRBV9 and TRBJ2-6; D tentatively fits TRBD1 or TRBD2 (5 bases each). The CDR3 consists of 18 residues. Germline V gene lookup returns CDR1 SGDLS and CDR2 YYNGEE. Trimming pared 0 bases from V and 2 bases from J, leaving 15 bases between. The CDR3 DNA is TGTGCCAGCAGCGTAGAACCCCCCGGGGCCCCTGGGGCCAACGTCCTGACTTTC. Amino acid sequence: CASSVEPPGAPGANVLTF. Supplemented by reference TRBV9 and TRBJ2-6, the full variable domain reads DSGVTQTPKHLITATGQRVTLRCSPRSGDLSVYWYQQSLDQGLQFLIQYYNGEERAKGNILERFSAQQFPDLHSELNLSSLELGDSALYFCASSVEPPGAPGANVLTFGAGSRLTVL.

The chain has TRBV7-2 and TRBJ2-2, with D possibly called TRBD1 or TRBD2 (5 bases each). The germline V and J ends were trimmed by 5 bases and 3 bases, with 13 bases remaining between them. Germline CDR1 SGHTA, CDR2 FQGNSA. The CDR3 covers 15 residues. CDR3 sequence (DNA): TGTGCCAGCAGCCTAGGGACGATACACACCGGGGAGCTGTTTTTT. Encoded protein: CASSLGTIHTGELFF.

This clone was picked up a small number of times. The V gene is TRBV19, the J gene TRBJ2-6; a possible D gene is TRBD1 (5 bases). Looked up from germline, CDR1 is LNHDA and CDR2 is SQIVND (reference sequence). The CDR3 runs to 18 residues. Trimming removed 1 base at V and 0 bases at J, with 13 bases between. Here the CDR3 reads CASSIGSNRLSGANVLTF. Written as DNA, the CDR3 is TGTGCCAGTAGTATAGGTTCGAACAGGCTCTCTGGGGCCAACGTCCTGACTTTC.

This clone was seen more than once but under ten times. V usage is TRBV7-8 and J usage is TRBJ2-7, with TRBD2 matching over 7 bases. Germline CDR1 and CDR2: SGHVS and FQNEAQ. V dropped 2 bases and J dropped 3; count of bases not matched to a gene: 7. The CDR3 contains 15 residues. The CDR3 spells CASSLRVAGVYEQYF. The CDR3 DNA is TGTGCCAGCAGCTTAAGAGTCGCGGGGGTCTACGAGCAGTACTTC.